The rows below give T cell receptor beta chains drawn from one sample of a study of shared clonotypes between healthy human individuals. This table comes from immunoSEQ multiplex PCR, and its TCRdb copy is limited to in-frame clones, with some not included. The top ten clones hold roughly 0.55% of a sample with around 1.1 million clones, about four fifths of them seen once. What was sequenced was memory CD4+ T cells from PBMCs. All receptors derive from a man between 18 and 35 years old in good health. Some clones in this sample may be carry-over from other donors' samples. Each CDR3 is given with its conserved first and last residue. Each record gives: J gene, V gene, clone size, CDR3 protein. Clone size appears in some rows only: once, few, many, or a class for an expanded clone.

TRBJ2-7 TRBV20-1 NA CSAYAGYEQYF
TRBJ2-5 TRBV7-3 few CASSLDGETQYF
TRBJ1-2 TRBV11-2 NA CASSSRTGWLYGYTF
TRBJ2-5 TRBV25-1 few CASSRRDWYQETQYF
TRBJ2-7 TRBV7-9 NA CASSFGTDNEQYF
TRBJ2-3 TRBV5-4 NA CASSQGGGTDTQYF
TRBJ2-3 TRBV6-1 few CASSPRASGDTQYF
TRBJ2-1 TRBV6-1 NA CASSETRYNEQFF
TRBJ2-7 TRBV10-3 NA CAISEPTNDRALGRNEQYF
TRBJ2-1 TRBV11-2 NA CASSGSDGTSYNEQFF
TRBJ2-5 TRBV4-2 once CASSPIVAPAGETQYF
TRBJ2-7 TRBV5-5 NA CASSLEDRYEQYF
TRBJ2-3 TRBV30 once CAWKLSGGTDTQYF
TRBJ1-3 TRBV5-1 NA CASSSSGGSGNTIYF
TRBJ2-7 TRBV28 NA CASSFSSWRGEQYF
TRBJ1-1 TRBV20-1 few CSAGTRTAPF
TRBJ1-2 TRBV5-6 NA CASSTDRVGYGYTF
TRBJ1-1 TRBV6-6 NA CASSYSEGGNTEAFF
TRBJ2-6 TRBV30 many CAWSIDSGANVLTF
TRBJ2-1 TRBV4-2 NA CASSPSAGLHNEQFF
TRBJ2-7 TRBV5-1 NA CASSSTGVNEQYF
TRBJ1-2 TRBV6-5 few CASSPREEYGYTF
TRBJ2-7 TRBV7-8 NA CASSFDSWGEQYF
TRBJ1-5 TRBV30 NA CAWSPGQGPINQPQHF
TRBJ1-5 TRBV19 few CASRRRGRGNQPQHF
TRBJ2-1 TRBV30 NA CAWSAGPYNEQFF
TRBJ1-4 TRBV4-2 NA CASSPGSRGRVEKLFF
TRBJ1-2 TRBV2 NA CASYLQGAYGYTF
TRBJ2-7 TRBV5-4 NA CASSLDGISYEQYF
TRBJ1-1 TRBV28 NA CASSFLRDSLAEAFF
TRBJ1-5 TRBV6-6 many CASSAGVDSNQPQHF
TRBJ1-1 TRBV7-9 NA CASSGQGTEAFF
TRBJ2-7 TRBV2 NA CASRRTSAGGEQYF
TRBJ1-3 TRBV7-9 NA CASSLDTRHSGNTIYF
TRBJ2-1 TRBV9 NA CASSSTSGLYNEQFF
TRBJ2-1 TRBV2 many CASSEGLAEGYNEQFF
TRBJ2-6 TRBV29-1 NA CSVPSSNSGANVLTF
TRBJ2-2 TRBV4-2 NA CASSGRWGYQGTGELFF
TRBJ2-7 TRBV5-4 NA CASSFTGAIHEQYF
TRBJ1-1 TRBV5-1 many CASSSSAGATQEAFF
TRBJ1-3 TRBV20-1 NA CSVLSGNTIYF
TRBJ2-5 TRBV5-7 NA CASSHRLFWMTQYF
TRBJ1-3 TRBV30 NA CAWSVGFTGNTIYF
TRBJ1-1 TRBV5-4 NA CASSSPRNTEAFF
TRBJ2-5 TRBV11-2 once CASSLVWGVGETQYF
TRBJ2-3 TRBV30 NA CAWSSGLRADTQYF